Presented here are 6 T cell receptor beta chains from one specimen sequenced in a study of Graves' ophthalmopathy and Graves' hyperthyroidism. As the template, RNA transcripts were used to amplify TCR beta CDR3 regions. Scientists carried out first-round RT-PCR using HTBI primers and then a second-round multiplex PCR. From the multiplex PCR reads, TCRdb called clonotypes with MiXCR, one entry per CDR3 protein. Among just over 400,000 distinct CDR3 sequences listed, around 20% were seen once. Material for sequencing was peripheral blood. The receptor set was obtained from a woman younger than 35 with stable Graves' hyperthyroidism.

This clonotype was detected ten times or more. The chain links TRBV6-1 to TRBJ2-4, with D possibly matching TRBD1 (6 bases). The CDR3 extends over 19 amino acids. Deletions cut 6 bases from V and 0 bases from J, with 24 bases between. Per the germline V gene, CDR1 is MNHNS and CDR2 is SASEGT. This CDR3 is CASSVNYRDGVGAKNIQYF. The CDR3 coding sequence is TGTGCCAGCAGCGTAAACTACAGGGACGGGGTGGGAGCCAAAAACATTCAGTACTTC.

The chain joins TRBV9 to TRBJ1-1; a possible D gene is TRBD1 (5 bases). V shed 4 bases and J shed 0 bases, with 13 bases lying between them. Per germline, CDR1 SGDLS and CDR2 YYNGEE. CDR3 length: 15 residues. Here the CDR3 reads CASSTRAGLNTEAFF. As DNA, the CDR3 is TGTGCCAGCAGCACCCGGGCAGGGCTGAACACTGAAGCTTTCTTT.

This clonotype was recorded many times. V gene TRBV11-2 combines with J gene TRBJ2-7; D gene uncertain. V dropped 3 bases and J dropped 0 bases, with 9 bases sitting between them. The CDR3 has 14 residues. CDR1 and CDR2 (germline): SGHAT, FQNNGV. This CDR3 is CASSFARFSYEQYF. The CDR3 DNA follows: TGTGCCAGCAGCTTCGCTAGATTCTCCTACGAGCAGTACTTC. The whole variable domain, filled in from reference TRBV11-2 and TRBJ2-7, reads EAGVAQSPRYKIIEKRQSVAFWCNPISGHATLYWYQQILGQGPKLLIQFQNNGVVDDSQLPKDRFSAERLKGVDSTLKIQPAKLEDSAVYLCASSFARFSYEQYFGPGTRLTVT.

Points on this clonotype: A read error may explain this, as a much larger clone is one base away. The chain combines TRBV20-1 with TRBJ2-2; tentative D call: TRBD2 (6 bases). The V and J ends lost 7 bases and 7 bases respectively, with 22 bases between them. The germline gives CDR1 DFQATT, CDR2 SNEGSKA (reference sequence). The CDR3 has 15 residues. Written as DNA, the CDR3 is TGCAGTGTACCGTCCCAGAGCGGGTGGGGCGGGGAGCTGTTTTTT. This sequence encodes CSVPSQSGWGGELFF.

This clonotype was counted at least ten times. This chain connects TRBV28 to TRBJ1-5; no clear D. Germline V gene sequence: CDR1 MDHEN, CDR2 SYDVKM. Trimming pared 3 bases from V and 4 bases from J, leaving 10 bases between. The CDR3 consists of 14 residues. CDR3 loop: CASSLYSQNQPQHF. The CDR3 bases are TGTGCCAGCAGTTTGTACAGCCAAAATCAGCCCCAGCATTTT.

CDR3 bases: TGTGCCAGCTCAGGAGCAGGGTACTCCCATGGCTACACCTTC. Amino acids: CASSGAGYSHGYTF. This sequence joins TRBV27 and TRBJ1-2; tentatively, D is TRBD1 (5 bases). Trimming removed 8 bases at V and 6 bases at J, with 19 bases between. The germline V gene encodes CDR1 MNHEY and CDR2 SMNVEV (reference sequence). The CDR3 contains 14 residues.